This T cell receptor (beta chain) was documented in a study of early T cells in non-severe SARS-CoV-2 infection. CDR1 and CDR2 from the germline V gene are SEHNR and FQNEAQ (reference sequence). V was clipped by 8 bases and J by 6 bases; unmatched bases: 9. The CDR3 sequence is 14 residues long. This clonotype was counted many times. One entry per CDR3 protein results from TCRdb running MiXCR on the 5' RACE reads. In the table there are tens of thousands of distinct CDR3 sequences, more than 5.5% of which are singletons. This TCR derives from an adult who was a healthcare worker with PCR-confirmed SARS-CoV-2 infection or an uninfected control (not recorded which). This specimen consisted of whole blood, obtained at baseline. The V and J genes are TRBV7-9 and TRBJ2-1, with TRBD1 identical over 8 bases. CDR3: CASGTGGRTNEQFF. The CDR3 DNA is TGTGCCAGCGGAACAGGGGGGAGGACCAATGAGCAGTTCTTC.